These T cell receptor beta chains were read from a single sample in a study of blood T cell repertoires in COVID-19. Sequencing used immunoSEQ multiplex PCR; TCRdb keeps in-frame clones, though not all of them. This sample yields 200,000 to 300,000 clones, of which about nine tenths are seen a single time; under 3% belongs to the top ten. The specimen sequenced was PBMCs or T cells enriched from blood (not recorded which). Every receptor here comes from a woman aged 18-30 years who had recovered from COVID-19. The conserved cysteine and the conserved F or W are not part of the CDR3 here.

TRBJ2-6 TRBV27 ASRPEGLAHPGANVLT
TRBJ2-3 TRBV11-2 ASSLQGRSLDTQY
TRBJ2-3 TRBV28 ASSFYGTSGRRADTQY
TRBJ1-2 TRBV5-4 ASSFDRTNYGYT
TRBJ2-3 TRBV4-1 ASSLNQEGTDTQY
TRBJ1-3 TRBV7-9 ASSLGTGPTSGNTIY
TRBJ1-2 TRBV7-8 ASSLGGQTTNYGYT
TRBJ1-3 TRBV19 ASSSGQNSGNTIY
TRBJ1-4 TRBV7-9 ASIGQSNEKLF
TRBJ2-7 TRBV11-2 ASSLVRTSGYEQY
TRBJ2-3 TRBV18 ASSPLFSGGAVDTQY
TRBJ1-3 TRBV5-1 ASSGPGQGATGNTIY
TRBJ2-1 TRBV7-9 ASSLWGDYIAVFYNEQF
TRBJ2-3 TRBV7-2 ASSLDGRARDTQY
TRBJ2-1 TRBV19 ASSTITSGRAPEQF
TRBJ2-7 TRBV2 ASSDRTGPSYEQY
TRBJ1-1 TRBV10-3 AISESVRGNTEAF
TRBJ2-1 TRBV13 ASSDSGLAGTYNEQF
TRBJ2-1 TRBV5-1 ASRGTGGVSTPYNEQF
TRBJ2-2 TRBV2 ASSRQNTGELF
TRBJ1-6 TRBV5-4 ASSLDGSYNSPLH
TRBJ2-7 TRBV5-1 ASSAGGPGRTYEQY
TRBJ2-7 TRBV6-2/TRBV6-3 ASSGSSSEQY
TRBJ1-6 TRBV30 AWCTGGYRHNSPLH
TRBJ1-2 TRBV7-9 ASSLAGQGPANYGYT
TRBJ2-1 TRBV3-1/TRBV3-2 ASSPLAGGLYNEQF
TRBJ1-1 TRBV7-3 ASSLKGQALNTEAF
TRBJ2-7 TRBV27 ASSSPWDRDHEQY
TRBJ1-1 TRBV7-9 ASSLAGVTEAF
TRBJ1-2 TRBV6-2/TRBV6-3 ASSLKRVGYT
TRBJ2-3 TRBV9 ASRHGTTSTDTQY
TRBJ2-3 TRBV28 ASSLSPARGTDTQY
TRBJ2-1 TRBV3-1/TRBV3-2 ASSLPAGSGSINEQF
TRBJ2-7 TRBV7-2 ASSLVGQGISYEQY
TRBJ2-1 TRBV11-1 ASSSRTSGSYNEQF
TRBJ2-1 TRBV27 ASSFGGMEHNEQF
TRBJ1-2 TRBV7-2 ASSLYRVGYT
TRBJ2-5 TRBV5-1 ASSSGQGEETQY
TRBJ2-5 TRBV30 AWRRELQETQY
TRBJ1-2 TRBV5-1 ASSTGELYGYT
TRBJ1-2 TRBV5-1 ASSLGQGTNYGYT
TRBJ2-2 TRBV5-1 ASSLNREYTGELF
TRBJ2-1 TRBV30 AWSLGVGDNEQF
TRBJ2-5 TRBV18 ASSPRQGAVETQY
TRBJ2-3 TRBV15 ATSRDRTSGSPREDTQY
TRBJ2-7 TRBV7-2 ASSFRPYEQY
TRBJ1-1 TRBV5-5 ASSWTPGGVGTEAF
TRBJ2-6 TRBV9 ASSVTGGSSGANVLT
TRBJ1-6 TRBV25-1 ASTDEGNGPLH
TRBJ2-1 TRBV7-6 ASSRSGDSYNEQF
TRBJ2-3 TRBV6-6 ASSYDGSTDTQY
TRBJ2-1 TRBV29-1 SLWGRNEQF
TRBJ1-1 TRBV6-5 ASRSTGTVREAF